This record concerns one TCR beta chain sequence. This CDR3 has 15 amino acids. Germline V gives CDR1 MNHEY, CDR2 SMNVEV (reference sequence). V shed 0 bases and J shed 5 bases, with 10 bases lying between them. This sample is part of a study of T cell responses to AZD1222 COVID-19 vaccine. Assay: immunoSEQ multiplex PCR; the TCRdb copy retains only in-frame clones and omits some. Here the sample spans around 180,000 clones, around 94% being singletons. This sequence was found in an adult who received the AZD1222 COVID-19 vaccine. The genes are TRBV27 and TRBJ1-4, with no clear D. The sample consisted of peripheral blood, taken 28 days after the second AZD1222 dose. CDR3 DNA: TGTGCCAGCAGTTTATCCCTGGTCGAAAATGAAAAACTGTTTTTT. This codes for CASSLSLVENEKLFF.